The 14 T cell receptor beta chains listed next were all sequenced from one sample in a study of identical twins. TCRdb processed the 5' RACE reads anew with MiXCR; each CDR3 protein has one entry. The sample yields 1,800,000 or so distinct CDR3 sequences, about 31% seen once. Sequenced: cord blood. These receptors were taken from a newborn girl in good health.

About this clonotype: This sequence may be a read error, since a much larger clone differs from it by one base. V and J are TRBV7-9 and TRBJ2-1; D gene ambiguous. The V end lost 1 base, the J end lost 13 bases, and 17 bases lay between the germline ends. Germline loops: CDR1 SEHNR, CDR2 FQNEAQ (reference sequence). The CDR3 runs to 14 residues. The CDR3 reads CASSLGAAQETQFF. CDR3 nucleotides: TGTGCCAGCAGCTTAGGGGCGGCACAAGAGACCCAGTTCTTC.

A few counts support this clonotype. The chain joins TRBV7-8 to TRBJ2-7; TRBD1 aligns across 7 bases. J was trimmed by 4 bases and V by 6 bases; bases with no gene match: 15. This CDR3 is built from 16 residues. CDR1 SGHVS and CDR2 FQNEAQ come from the germline V gene. CDR3 in amino acids: CASRKRWTGSFYEQYF. CDR3 in DNA: TGTGCCAGCAGAAAACGGTGGACAGGTAGTTTTTACGAGCAGTACTTC.

This clonotype was picked up a small number of times. This chain links TRBV27 with TRBJ2-3; D is perhaps TRBD2 (7 bases). This CDR3 contains 15 residues. CDR1 is MNHEY, CDR2 SMNVEV, per germline (reference sequence). Between the trimmed V and J ends, which lost 1 base and 4 bases, there was a span of 12 bases. In DNA, the CDR3 is TGTGCCAGCAGTTTATGGCGGGGGCCGTCAGATACGCAGTATTTT. Amino acid sequence: CASSLWRGPSDTQYF.

The J gene is TRBJ1-5, the V gene TRBV27; 10 bases line up with TRBD1. The germline V gene has CDR1 MNHEY and CDR2 SMNVEV (reference sequence). V dropped 5 bases and J dropped 3; count of bases not matched to a gene: 7. This CDR3 region has 16 residues. The DNA of the CDR3 is TGTGCCAGCAGTCCCTATGGGACAGGGGTCAATCAGCCCCAGCATTTT. This sequence encodes CASSPYGTGVNQPQHF.

The rearrangement joins TRBV29-1 to TRBJ1-4, with D perhaps TRBD1 (6 bases). V lost 7 bases and J 6 bases, leaving 12 bases between the germline ends. This CDR3 region has 12 residues. Germline values: CDR1 SQVTM, CDR2 ANQGSEA. CDR3 region: CSAVGGHEKLFF. Here the CDR3 DNA reads TGCAGCGCCGTGGGGGGCCATGAAAAACTGTTTTTT.

The chain has TRBV9 and TRBJ2-1; TRBD2 aligns across 9 bases. This CDR3 comprises 13 residues. Germline trimming cut 3 bases from V and 10 bases from J; bases unmatched to any gene: 5. In germline, CDR1 is SGDLS, CDR2 YYNGEE. CDR3 sequence (DNA): TGTGCCAGCAGCGCGGCCCTAGCGGGGGAGCAGTTCTTC. Protein sequence: CASSAALAGEQFF.

Only a few counts were recorded for this clonotype. The chain couples TRBV6-1 to TRBJ1-5; D call uncertain. V lost 7 bases to trimming and J lost 5 bases, with 12 bases between them. The CDR3 is made up of 13 amino acids. Germline CDR1 and CDR2: MNHNS and SASEGT. The CDR3: CASTGGQDQPQHF. The CDR3, as DNA: TGTGCCAGCACGGGCGGTCAGGATCAGCCCCAGCATTTT.

The chain couples TRBV12-3 or TRBV12-4 to TRBJ1-1; 7 bases agree with TRBD1. After removal of 3 bases from V and 0 bases from J, the junction contained 4 bases not matched to a gene. The CDR3 is 15 amino acids. DNA for the CDR3: TGTGCCAGCAGTTTCCAGACAGGGATGAACACTGAAGCTTTCTTT. Its translation is CASSFQTGMNTEAFF.

The chain combines TRBV20-1 with TRBJ1-4, with 8 positions matching TRBD1. Germline V gene sequence: CDR1 DFQATT, CDR2 SNEGSKA (reference sequence). CDR3 length equals 13 residues. V dropped 5 bases and J dropped 8; count of bases not matched to a gene: 7. CDR3 residues: CSAWRQGNEKLFF. The DNA for the CDR3 is TGCAGTGCTTGGAGACAGGGGAACGAAAAACTGTTTTTT.

This clonotype came up a few times. The rearrangement joins TRBV2 to TRBJ1-2; 7 bases are a match to TRBD1. The CDR3 is 14 amino acids. Germline CDR1 is SNHLY and CDR2 is FYNNEI. J lost 5 bases, V lost 5 bases, and 8 bases had no gene match. CDR3 sequence reads: CASSMTGMGYGYTF. The CDR3 DNA follows: TGTGCCAGCAGTATGACAGGGATGGGATATGGCTACACCTTC.

This clonotype occurred a few times. This chain connects TRBV20-1 to TRBJ2-4, with 7 bases that match TRBD2. The CDR3 totals 14 residues. The J segment lost 2 bases and the V segment lost 3 bases, leaving 4 bases of the junction unmatched. CDR1 is DFQATT and CDR2 is SNEGSKA in the germline V gene (reference sequence). CDR3 sequence: CSASRGVTKNIQYF. The DNA for the CDR3 is TGCAGTGCTAGCCGGGGGGTCACCAAAAACATTCAGTACTTC.

The chain couples TRBV7-2 to TRBJ2-7; possibly TRBD1 or TRBD2 for D (7 bases each). The germline gives CDR1 SGHTA, CDR2 FQGNSA. V gave up 4 bases and J gave up 3 bases, with 16 bases separating them. The CDR3 consists of 15 residues. CDR3 amino acids: CASSSQGGLNYEQYF. The CDR3 nucleotides are TGTGCCAGCAGCTCCCAGGGGGGACTAAACTACGAGCAGTACTTC.

The chain couples TRBV5-6 to TRBJ2-7; 9 nucleotides agree with TRBD1. The J call may be wrong; the DNA end is better matched by TRBJ2-4. CDR3 length: 16 residues. Germline CDR1 reads SGHDT; CDR2 reads YYEEEE. The CDR3 DNA follows: TGTGCCAGCAGTTTCGAAACGACAGGGGGGAATGACATTCAGTACTTC. Protein: CASSFETTGGNDIQYF.

This clonotype was detected only a few times. The chain employs TRBV12-3 or TRBV12-4 and TRBJ1-4; 7 bases agree with TRBD1. With 6 bases clipped from V and 3 bases from J, the junction kept 13 bases outside the gene matches. This CDR3 has 17 residues. The CDR3 coding sequence is TGTGCCAGCAGACCCCGCCCAGGGGGGTCAGCTAATGAAAAACTGTTTTTT. Translated, it gives CASRPRPGGSANEKLFF.